The clone carrying this T cell receptor (beta chain) was seen a handful of times. The target antigen is unknown. This entry comes from a study of T-cell reconstitution after alpha-beta-depleted transplantation in children. Study-level points and caveats: Surviving recipient cells, namely T cells and thymic progenitors, were the source of high day-60 TCRbeta diversity in some patients.

For TCRbeta, the library was prepared with unique molecular identifiers. Each CDR3 protein gets one entry after TCRdb re-called the PCR reads with MiXCR. The profile shows 700,000 to 850,000 distinct CDR3 sequences, less than 20% of them singletons. Looked up from germline, CDR1 is MGHRA and CDR2 is YSYEKL. This CDR3 comprises 16 residues. V shed 4 bases and J shed 0 bases, with 15 bases lying between them. The TCR originated in a male patient aged 5 to 17 who had a stem cell transplant for acute lymphoblastic leukemia, so the T cells may come from the graft donor. This sample comprised PBMCs, mostly from graft donor cells, obtained 360 days after TCRalphabeta/CD19-depleted stem cell transplant. This chain joins TRBV4-1 and TRBJ1-1; D perhaps matches TRBD1 (6 bases). In DNA, the CDR3 is TGCGCCAGCAGCCCAGACACGGGACATCTGAACACTGAAGCTTTCTTT. Translation: CASSPDTGHLNTEAFF.